This T cell receptor (beta chain) originates from a study of cytomegalovirus exposure and HLA in healthy donors. Points from the study as a whole: A classifier reportedly called cytomegalovirus status with high sensitivity and specificity. Fewer N-insertions (relative to the 666-donor mean) were reportedly seen in an Asian-associated ancestry cluster in a later analysis.

PCR involved 60 Vbeta and 13 Jbeta primers. TCRdb keeps only in-frame clones here, not all; method: immunoSEQ multiplex PCR. The table has approximately 150,000 clones, about two thirds seen once. As for this clone: Its antigen remains unknown.

CDR1 is MNHNS, CDR2 SASEGT, per germline. J was trimmed by 9 bases and V by 6 bases; bases with no gene match: 7. This CDR3 contains 13 residues. The sequenced material came from PBMCs. The chain uses TRBV6-1 and TRBJ2-4; 8 positions match TRBD2. This sequence was found in a woman in her 30s in good health and CMV-seronegative. The chain's CDR3 is CASSAGGLGIQYF. The CDR3 bases are TGTGCCAGCAGCGCGGGGGGATTGGGCATTCAGTACTTC.